This T cell receptor beta chain emerged from a study of OX40 agonist ivuxolimab in advanced cancers. Study-level background: Three patients, one with hepatocellular carcinoma and two with cutaneous melanoma, achieved partial responses. Study-level results: At doses 0.1 to 3.0 mg/kg, CD4+ and CD8+ clones expanded. Part of the nonresponder group also had normalized T-cell clonal expansion that was low.

This clone occurred a few times. Its antigen is not identified. Trimming cost V 1 base and J 6 bases, with 4 bases left between them. Germline CDR1 is LGHNA and CDR2 is YSLEER. CDR3 length equals 12 residues. Sequencing used immunoSEQ multiplex PCR; TCRdb keeps in-frame clones, though not all of them. The sample shows tens of thousands of clones, 80% of them seen only once. The rearrangement joins TRBV4-3 to TRBJ2-1, with no clear D. The material was CD4+ or CD8+ T cells sorted from blood, obtained in a trial of the OX40 agonist ivuxolimab. The receptor was isolated from an adult with an advanced solid tumor such as melanoma, head and neck, liver or kidney cancer. The DNA for the CDR3 is TGCGCCAGCAGCCAAGGGCTCAATGAGCAGTTCTTC. It translates to CASSQGLNEQFF.